Listed here are 24 T cell receptor beta chains from one sample, sequenced in a study of chemoradiotherapy in HPV16-positive cancers. Clones were read by immunoSEQ multiplex PCR, and TCRdb kept only the in-frame ones, dropping some. The table records under 15,000 clones, less than 80% of them present only once. The sample was gathered from a patient who underwent chemoradiotherapy. These receptors all come from a human donor with HPV-associated anogenital cancer.

V gene TRBV28 combines with J gene TRBJ2-1; D possibly corresponds to TRBD2 (6 bases). CDR1 is MDHEN and CDR2 is SYDVKM in the germline V gene. The CDR3 loop spans 15 amino acids. V was pared by 10 bases and J by 1 base, with 17 bases between. CDR3 amino acids: CATKRRGSSYNEQFF. DNA for the CDR3: TGTGCCACCAAAAGGCGGGGATCGTCCTACAATGAGCAGTTCTTC.

This chain joins TRBV6-4 and TRBJ2-7; the D gene is possibly TRBD2 (6 bases). The V gene's germline CDR1 is MRHNA and CDR2 SNTAGT. The CDR3 extends over 15 amino acids. Trimming removed 6 bases from V and 3 bases from J, with 18 bases in between. The CDR3 sequence: CASRERAGICYEQYF. The CDR3 DNA reads TGTGCCAGCAGGGAGAGGGCGGGGATCTGCTACGAGCAGTACTTC.

The chain is built from TRBV28 and TRBJ2-2; TRBD1 might be the D (5 bases). The germline V and J ends were trimmed by 4 bases and 6 bases, with 9 bases remaining between them. From germline, CDR1 is MDHEN and CDR2 SYDVKM. The CDR3 is 13 residues long. The CDR3 here is CASSSGLAGELFF. The CDR3 coding sequence is TGTGCCAGCAGTTCAGGGTTAGCCGGGGAGCTGTTTTTT.

The V and J genes are TRBV19 and TRBJ1-5, with D tentatively TRBD1 (6 bases). Germline V gene sequence: CDR1 LNHDA, CDR2 SQIVND (reference sequence). The CDR3 is 14 residues long. V lost 7 bases, J lost 7 bases, and 17 bases lay in between. The CDR3 DNA follows: TGTGCCAGTACCCCCGAGGGGACATTCCAGCCCCAGCATTTT. It is translated as CASTPEGTFQPQHF. The whole variable domain, remainder taken from reference TRBV19 and TRBJ1-5, is DGGITQSPKYLFRKEGQNVTLSCEQNLNHDAMYWYRQDPGQGLRLIYYSQIVNDFQKGDIAEGYSVSREKKESFPLTVTSAQKNPTAFYLCASTPEGTFQPQHFGDGTRLSIL.

The chain has TRBV15 and TRBJ2-2; perhaps TRBD1 as D (6 bases). Looked up from germline, CDR1 is LNHNV and CDR2 is YYDKDF (reference sequence). CDR3 length: 14 residues. Trimming removed 0 bases from V and 10 bases from J, with 12 bases in between. DNA for the CDR3: TGTGCCACCAGCAGAGATCTAGGGGGAGTGGAGCTGTTTTTT. Protein sequence: CATSRDLGGVELFF.

In regard to this clone: The junction differs from germline at one of its ends, possibly a read error. Additional DNA sequences in this sample encode the identical CDR3. CDR3 nucleotides: TGCGCCAGCAGCCTCCAGACAGGGATGAACGAGCAGTACTTC. Protein sequence: CASSLQTGMNEQYF. V is TRBV11-1 and J is TRBJ2-7, with TRBD1 matching 7 bases. This CDR3 is 14 amino acids long. The germline gives CDR1 SGHAT, CDR2 FQDESV (reference sequence). The entire variable domain, with the rest obtained from reference TRBV11-1 and TRBJ2-7, is as follows: EAEVAQSPRYKITEKSQAVAFWCDPISGHATLYWYRQILGQGPELLVQFQDESVVDDSQLPKDRFSAERLKGVDSTLKIQPAELGDSAMYLCASSLQTGMNEQYFGPGTRLTVT.

V is TRBV7-2 and J is TRBJ2-5; a weak D match, TRBD1 (6 bases). CDR1 SGHTA and CDR2 FQGNSA come from the germline V gene. The CDR3 length is 15 residues. The V end was cut by 3 bases, the J end by 2 bases, with 13 bases between. CDR3 nucleotide sequence: TGTGCCAGCAGCTTCCTCTCTGGACAGCAAGAGACCCAGTACTTC. This encodes CASSFLSGQQETQYF.

J is TRBJ1-5 and V is TRBV30; D ambiguous. There are 13 residues in the CDR3. Germline V gene sequence: CDR1 GTSNPN, CDR2 SVGIG (reference sequence). Trimming cost V 0 bases and J 9 bases, with 12 bases left between them. In DNA, the CDR3 is TGTGCCTGGAGTGTCGGCAGCTCGGCGCCCCAGCATTTT. It translates to CAWSVGSSAPQHF.

J is TRBJ1-1 and V is TRBV25-1; 9 nucleotides agree with TRBD1. Germline lookup yields CDR1 MGHDK and CDR2 SYGVNS. Germline trimming cut 2 bases from V and 5 bases from J; bases unmatched to any gene: 6. CDR3 length: 15 amino acids. Written as DNA, the CDR3 is TGTGCCAGCAGTGAAAACAGGGGGCCGGGGACTGAAGCTTTCTTT. Residues: CASSENRGPGTEAFF. Based on the CDR3 plus reference TRBV25-1 and TRBJ1-1, the full variable domain is EADIYQTPRYLVIGTGKKITLECSQTMGHDKMYWYQQDPGMELHLIHYSYGVNSTEKGDLSSESTVSRIRTEHFPLTLESARPSHTSQYLCASSENRGPGTEAFFGQGTRLTVV.

The genes are TRBV28 and TRBJ1-5; 7 bases fit TRBD1. The germline V gene has CDR1 MDHEN and CDR2 SYDVKM. The CDR3 consists of 14 residues. V was pared by 6 bases and J by 5 bases, with 7 bases of the junction left unmatched. This CDR3 is CASRVGTVHQPQHF. CDR3 sequence (DNA): TGTGCCAGCAGGGTCGGGACAGTTCATCAGCCCCAGCATTTT.

The chain employs TRBV5-1 and TRBJ2-1, with D possibly matching TRBD1 (6 bases). V was cut by 7 bases and J by 7 bases, with 18 bases left in between. CDR3 size: 14 residues. CDR1 and CDR2 (germline): SGHRS, YFSETQ. CDR3 amino acids: CASLPGPQGNEQFF. The CDR3 bases are TGCGCCAGCCTCCCGGGCCCTCAGGGGAATGAGCAGTTCTTC.

V gene TRBV28 combines with J gene TRBJ1-5, with D maybe TRBD1 (6 bases). The CDR3 extends over 13 amino acids. CDR1 and CDR2 from the germline V gene are MDHEN and SYDVKM. Trimming left V 5 bases short and J 4 bases short, with 9 bases between. CDR3 protein: CASSGQRNQPQHF. In DNA form, the CDR3 reads TGTGCCAGCAGTGGACAGAGAAATCAGCCCCAGCATTTT. Full variable domain (missing parts from reference TRBV28 and TRBJ1-5): DVKVTQSSRYLVKRTGEKVFLECVQDMDHENMFWYRQDPGLGLRLIYFSYDVKMKEKGDIPEGYSVSREKKERFSLILESASTNQTSMYLCASSGQRNQPQHFGDGTRLSIL.

This rearrangement joins TRBV6-5 to TRBJ1-1, with 7 bases matching TRBD1. Trimming removed 2 bases from V and 1 base from J; junction bases left unmatched: 1. The germline V gene encodes CDR1 MNHEY and CDR2 SVGAGI. The CDR3 loop spans 14 amino acids. CDR3: CASSYRQGNTEAFF. The CDR3 bases are TGTGCCAGCAGTTACAGACAGGGGAACACTGAAGCTTTCTTT.

The chain's CDR3 is CASSVDPWDEKLFF. Written as DNA, the CDR3 is TGTGCCAGCAGTGTGGACCCTTGGGATGAAAAACTGTTTTTT. This chain joins TRBV6-1 and TRBJ1-4, with unresolved D. This CDR3 is 14 amino acids long. Trimming removed 4 bases from V and 6 bases from J, with 12 bases in between. The germline V gene encodes CDR1 MNHNS and CDR2 SASEGT.

J is TRBJ2-5 and V is TRBV7-3; TRBD2 might be the D (6 bases). The V and J ends lost 5 bases and 0 bases respectively, with 13 bases between them. The CDR3 sequence is 15 residues long. CDR1 is SGHTA and CDR2 is FQGTGA in the germline V gene. The chain's CDR3 is CASSPSGTHQETQYF. CDR3 in DNA: TGTGCCAGCAGCCCCTCCGGGACTCACCAAGAGACCCAGTACTTC. Combining the CDR3 with reference TRBV7-3 and TRBJ2-5 gives the whole variable domain GAGVSQTPSNKVTEKGKYVELRCDPISGHTALYWYRQSLGQGPEFLIYFQGTGAADDSGLPNDRFFAVRPEGSVSTLKIQRTERGDSAVYLCASSPSGTHQETQYFGPGTRLLVL.

The chain links TRBV7-3 to TRBJ2-1; TRBD2 aligns across 8 bases. Germline values: CDR1 SGHTA, CDR2 FQGTGA. This CDR3 spans 17 amino acids. J gave up 4 bases and V 2 bases, and 10 bases lay outside the gene matches. For the CDR3, the DNA is TGTGCCAGCAGCTTATCTGGTAGCGGGAATTCATACAATGAGCAGTTCTTC. This gives the protein CASSLSGSGNSYNEQFF.

This clone has just one count. The gene calls are TRBV6-1 and TRBJ1-2; D may be TRBD1 (6 bases). The germline V gene has CDR1 MNHNS and CDR2 SASEGT. The CDR3 spans 15 residues. Trimming shortened V by 8 bases and J by 8 bases, and 24 bases separated the two germline ends. CDR3 residues: CASLQDFPGAEGYTF. CDR3 DNA: TGTGCCAGCCTACAAGATTTTCCGGGGGCGGAGGGCTACACCTTC.

This sequence joins TRBV21-1 and TRBJ2-7; the tabulated D call, TRBD2, remains unverified against the DNA. TRBV21-1 constitutes a pseudogene. The CDR3 spans 13 residues. CDR3 coding DNA: TGTGCCAGCAGCAAAGTTGGTGGGAGCGAGCAGTACTTC. Its translation: CASSKVGGSEQYF.

This clone has more than one count but fewer than ten. The chain is built from TRBV4-3 and TRBJ1-2; no clear D. CDR3 size: 15 residues. Trimming cost V 0 bases and J 2 bases, with 10 bases left between them. CDR1 and CDR2 from the germline V gene are LGHNA and YSLEER. The CDR3 DNA reads as TGCGCCAGCAGCCAAGAATACGGCTCAAACTATGGCTACACCTTC. It encodes CASSQEYGSNYGYTF.

The chain uses TRBV2 and TRBJ1-4; perhaps TRBD1 as D (6 bases). Between the trimmed V and J ends, which lost 5 bases and 2 bases, there was a span of 12 bases. Per the germline V gene, CDR1 is SNHLY and CDR2 is FYNNEI. The CDR3 runs to 15 residues. The CDR3 coding sequence is TGTGCCAGCAGTCTCCAGGGGAATACTAATGAAAAACTGTTTTTT. Residues: CASSLQGNTNEKLFF.

The gene calls are TRBV5-1 and TRBJ1-4; D possibly corresponds to TRBD1 (6 bases). Trimming left V 4 bases short and J 8 bases short, with 12 bases between. The CDR3 loop spans 13 amino acids. Germline V gives CDR1 SGHRS, CDR2 YFSETQ. This CDR3 reads CASSSRGFEKLFF. As DNA, the CDR3 is TGCGCCAGCAGCAGCAGGGGTTTCGAAAAACTGTTTTTT.

The chain uses TRBV2 and TRBJ2-1; D not certain. The CDR3 spans 15 residues. The germline V gene encodes CDR1 SNHLY and CDR2 FYNNEI. The V end was cut by 2 bases, the J end by 3 bases, with 11 bases between. CDR3 in amino acids: CASSELVARYNEQFF. The CDR3 bases are TGTGCCAGCAGTGAACTAGTGGCCCGCTACAATGAGCAGTTCTTC.

The rearrangement links TRBV7-9 to TRBJ2-7; D gene unclear. V lost 6 bases and J lost 7, with 13 bases in between. This CDR3 has 12 amino acids. The germline CDR1 and CDR2 sequences are SEHNR and FQNEAQ (reference sequence). The CDR3 loop is CASRQDLGEQYF. CDR3 nucleotides: TGTGCCAGCAGGCAAGACTTGGGGGAGCAGTACTTC.

V is TRBV6-4 and J is TRBJ2-2; D remains unclear. The germline V gene encodes CDR1 MRHNA and CDR2 SNTAGT. This CDR3 has 14 amino acids. V was clipped by 2 bases and J by 3 bases, with 7 bases between them. The chain's CDR3 is CASSDGGDTGELFF. The CDR3 nucleotides are TGTGCCAGCAGTGACGGTGGGGACACCGGGGAGCTGTTTTTT.